These T cell receptor beta chains were read from a single sample in a study of a mutant IDH1 vaccine in newly diagnosed glioma. Their antigens remain unidentified. Assay: immunoSEQ multiplex PCR; the TCRdb copy retains only in-frame clones and omits some. Altogether around 69,000 clones are present, approximately 86% being singletons, with the ten largest covering 2%. Material: PBMCs, obtained from a glioma patient whose treatment included an IDH1 peptide vaccine. These receptors originate from a man younger than 45 with glioma. CDR3s leave out the opening cysteine and the closing phenylalanine or tryptophan.

v_gene	len	j_gene	CDR3aa
TRBV9	14	TRBJ2-3	ASSPRAGYFTDTQY
TRBV7-9	12	TRBJ2-7	ASSPKGTPYEQY
TRBV19	11	TRBJ2-7	ATRRGGVYEQY
TRBV19	13	TRBJ1-4	ASRPRDRGDEKLF
TRBV28	12	TRBJ2-3	SAYAGQRTDTQY
TRBV20-1	8	TRBJ2-7	SASLGEQY
TRBV5-4	13	TRBJ2-1	ASSLGTGAPNEQF
TRBV7-2	11	TRBJ1-1	ASSGQGDTEAF
TRBV28	12	TRBJ1-5	ASSFRGSNQPQH
TRBV29-1	11	TRBJ1-4	SVQGAPNEKLF
TRBV5-1	12	TRBJ1-6	ASSLTGGSSPLH
TRBV4-2	10	TRBJ2-1	ASSPLAGEQF
TRBV5-1	13	TRBJ1-3	ASSGTGLSGNTIY
TRBV4-1	12	TRBJ1-2	ASSQEQGGYGYT
TRBV10-2	13	TRBJ2-7	ASRVGTSGNYEQY